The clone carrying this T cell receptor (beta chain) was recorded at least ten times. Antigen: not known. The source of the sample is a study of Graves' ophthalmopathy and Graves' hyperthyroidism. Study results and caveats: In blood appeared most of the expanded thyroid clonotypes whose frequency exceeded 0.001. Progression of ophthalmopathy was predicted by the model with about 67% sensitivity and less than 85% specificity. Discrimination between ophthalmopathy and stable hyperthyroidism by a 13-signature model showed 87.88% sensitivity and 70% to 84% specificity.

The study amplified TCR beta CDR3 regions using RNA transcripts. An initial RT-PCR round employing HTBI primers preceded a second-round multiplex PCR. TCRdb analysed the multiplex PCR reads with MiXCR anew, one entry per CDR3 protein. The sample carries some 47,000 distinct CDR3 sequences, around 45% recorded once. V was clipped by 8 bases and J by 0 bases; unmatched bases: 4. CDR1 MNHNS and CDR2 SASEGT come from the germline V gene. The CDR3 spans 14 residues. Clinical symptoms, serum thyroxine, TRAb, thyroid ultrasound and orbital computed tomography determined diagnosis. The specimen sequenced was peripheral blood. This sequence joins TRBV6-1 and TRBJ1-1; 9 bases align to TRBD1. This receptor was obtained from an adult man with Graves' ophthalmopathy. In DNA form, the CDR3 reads TGTGCCAGCGGTAGGGACAGGGTGAACACTGAAGCTTTCTTT. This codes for CASGRDRVNTEAFF.